Listed below are T cell receptor beta chains from one sample, sequenced in a study of blood T cell repertoires in COVID-19. Assay: immunoSEQ multiplex PCR; the TCRdb copy retains only in-frame clones and omits some. The sample has 250,000 to 300,000 clones; nearly 90% are singletons. Sample: PBMCs or T cells enriched from blood (not recorded which). These receptors were obtained from a woman aged 30 to 39 who had recovered from COVID-19. Each CDR3 is given with its conserved first and last residue.

j_gene: TRBJ1-3; v_gene: TRBV3-1/TRBV3-2; CDR3aa: CASSTRQGVGGNTIYF
j_gene: TRBJ2-5; v_gene: TRBV7-9; CDR3aa: CASSARQDGETQYF
j_gene: TRBJ1-2; v_gene: TRBV28; CDR3aa: CATLGRAYLYGYTF
j_gene: TRBJ1-3; v_gene: TRBV28; CDR3aa: CASWGGPPAGNTIYF
j_gene: TRBJ1-6; v_gene: TRBV28; CDR3aa: CASKWALGNNSPLHF
j_gene: TRBJ1-6; v_gene: TRBV19; CDR3aa: CASGTGQDSPLHF
j_gene: TRBJ1-2; v_gene: TRBV9; CDR3aa: CATTREGGSYGYTF
j_gene: TRBJ2-7; v_gene: TRBV28; CDR3aa: CASSRPGTSGRRAYEQYF
j_gene: TRBJ1-2; v_gene: TRBV2; CDR3aa: CANLVDRNYGYTF
j_gene: TRBJ2-1; v_gene: TRBV5-4; CDR3aa: CASSNRDRYNEQFF
j_gene: TRBJ2-1; v_gene: TRBV7-2; CDR3aa: CASSPGRTGRVEQFF
j_gene: TRBJ2-5; v_gene: TRBV7-9; CDR3aa: CASSLGLADGETQYF
j_gene: TRBJ2-5; v_gene: TRBV28; CDR3aa: CASSSTSGRGETQYF
j_gene: TRBJ1-6; v_gene: TRBV28; CDR3aa: CASSLGWSRPGGYYSPLHF
j_gene: TRBJ2-3; v_gene: TRBV18; CDR3aa: CASSFDRDTQYF
j_gene: TRBJ2-1; v_gene: TRBV5-1; CDR3aa: CASSLEGQFSYNEQFF
j_gene: TRBJ1-4; v_gene: TRBV27; CDR3aa: CASSLGGQVGEKLFF
j_gene: TRBJ1-1; v_gene: TRBV10-3; CDR3aa: CAIRDRDLNTEAFF
j_gene: TRBJ2-2; v_gene: TRBV15; CDR3aa: CATSRDRGQVGELFF
j_gene: TRBJ2-1; v_gene: TRBV11-3; CDR3aa: CASAKTGGPYNEQFF
j_gene: TRBJ2-1; v_gene: TRBV29-1; CDR3aa: CSVEGAGEQFF
j_gene: TRBJ2-2; v_gene: TRBV2; CDR3aa: CASGAAYTGELFF
j_gene: TRBJ1-1; v_gene: TRBV5-4; CDR3aa: CASSPGGNTEAFF
j_gene: TRBJ1-1; v_gene: TRBV27; CDR3aa: CASRGGGGNTEAFF
j_gene: TRBJ2-7; v_gene: TRBV5-4; CDR3aa: CASSLPGQGAHEQYF
j_gene: TRBJ1-4; v_gene: TRBV6-2/TRBV6-3; CDR3aa: CASSALGGASEKLFF
j_gene: TRBJ1-2; v_gene: TRBV28; CDR3aa: CASSTGFGYTF
j_gene: TRBJ2-1; v_gene: TRBV5-1; CDR3aa: CASSLGLAGGMLNEQFF
j_gene: TRBJ2-3; v_gene: TRBV6-5; CDR3aa: CASTPYPQGSQYF
j_gene: TRBJ2-2; v_gene: TRBV7-2; CDR3aa: CASSTPSGLNTGELFF